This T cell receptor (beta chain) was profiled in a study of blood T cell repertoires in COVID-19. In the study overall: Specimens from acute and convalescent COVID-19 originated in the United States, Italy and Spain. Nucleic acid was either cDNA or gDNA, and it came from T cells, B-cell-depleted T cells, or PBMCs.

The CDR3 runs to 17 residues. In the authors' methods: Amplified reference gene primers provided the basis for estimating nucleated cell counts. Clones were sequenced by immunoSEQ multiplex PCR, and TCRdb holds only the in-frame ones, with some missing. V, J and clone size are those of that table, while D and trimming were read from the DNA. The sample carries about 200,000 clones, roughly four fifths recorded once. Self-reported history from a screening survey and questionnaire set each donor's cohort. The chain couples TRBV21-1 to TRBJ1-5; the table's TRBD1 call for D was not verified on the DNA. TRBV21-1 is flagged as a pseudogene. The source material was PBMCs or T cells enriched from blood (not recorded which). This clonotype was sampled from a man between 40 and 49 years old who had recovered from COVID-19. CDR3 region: CASSKGERGLSNQPQHF. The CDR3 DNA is TGTGCCAGCAGCAAAGGTGAGAGGGGGCTTAGCAATCAGCCCCAGCATTTT.